This TCR beta chain was documented in a study of response to subunit inactivated influenza vaccine. TCRdb re-called the RT-PCR reads through MiXCR, storing one row per CDR3 protein. The sample holds around 190,000 distinct CDR3 sequences, 7.5% to 10% seen once. V was shortened by 2 bases and J by 0 bases, with 8 bases between the two germline ends. The V gene's germline CDR1 is LGHNA and CDR2 YNFKEQ. This CDR3 contains 15 residues. The genes are TRBV4-2 and TRBJ1-5; D might be TRBD1 (5 bases). This sequence was found in a man aged 50 to 59 who received an inactivated influenza vaccine. This specimen consisted of non-naive T cells sorted from PBMCs, obtained on the day of vaccination. The CDR3 region has the DNA TGTGCCAGCAGCCAATACGACAGTAGCAATCAGCCCCAGCATTTT. Translating it yields CASSQYDSSNQPQHF.